What follows is one TCR beta chain and its context. Antigen specificity is unknown. The sample originates from a study of vaccination effects on CD4 cells after COVID-19. Overall study: For each well, 1.5 million to 2.5 million PBMC were cultured with 8 to 10 IU/ml IL-2 and approximately 10 ug/ml peptides. Study-wide points: The vaccine-induced clones of healthy vaccinees included only 1 of 255 that cross-reacted with common cold coronaviruses. Whether induced by infection or by vaccine, clones showed marked clonal contraction late after vaccination.

The assay was immunoSEQ multiplex PCR, and TCRdb's table has in-frame clones only and misses some. The sample yields under 50,000 clones, 50% to 80% seen once. Trimming took 0 bases from V and 2 from J, leaving 15 bases between them. The CDR3 runs to 16 residues. Germline lookup yields CDR1 SGHKS and CDR2 YYEKEE (reference sequence). Subsequent to a culture period of about ten days, CD4+ T cells were isolated. Vaccine recipients had no previous SARS-CoV-2 infection; their nucleocapsid antibodies were negative. Sequencing used CD4+ T cells from PBMCs cultured without peptide, obtained before COVID-19 vaccination. The origin of this receptor is a human donor who received a COVID-19 vaccine. The chain couples TRBV5-5 to TRBJ2-7, with a possible D match to TRBD1 (5 bases). In nucleotides, the CDR3 is TGTGCCAGCAGCTTGGAACGAACTACAGGAGCCTACGAGCAGTACTTC. Amino acid sequence: CASSLERTTGAYEQYF.